The 17 T cell receptor beta chains below were found in one sample sequenced in a study of blood T cell repertoires in COVID-19. Using immunoSEQ multiplex PCR, the repertoire was profiled, and TCRdb retains in-frame clones only, with some absent. Counted here are approximately 190,000 clones, about four fifths occurring once; the ten biggest clones make up about 6%. Sequenced: peripheral blood. The receptor set was obtained from a woman aged 35 to 49 with acute or convalescent COVID-19.

The rearrangement links TRBV28 to TRBJ1-2; TRBD1 is a possible D gene (6 bases). The CDR3 covers 14 residues. Trimming removed 7 bases at V and 2 bases at J, with 14 bases between. Per germline, CDR1 MDHEN and CDR2 SYDVKM. Here the CDR3 reads CASTGQSGNYGYTF. The CDR3 DNA reads TGTGCCAGCACCGGACAGTCAGGGAACTATGGCTACACCTTC.

The rearrangement uses TRBV5-1 and TRBJ1-5; 7 bases align to TRBD1. The germline CDR1 and CDR2 sequences are SGHRS and YFSETQ. The CDR3 extends over 15 amino acids. With 4 bases clipped from V and 4 bases from J, the junction kept 8 bases outside the gene matches. CDR3: CASSRSGQPNQPQHF. The CDR3 nucleotides read TGCGCCAGCAGCCGGTCGGGACAGCCAAATCAGCCCCAGCATTTT.

This clone was detected only a few times. This chain joins TRBV3-1 (or the pseudogene TRBV3-2) and TRBJ2-1; D not certain. The CDR3 extends over 14 amino acids. Trimming cost V 1 base and J 4 bases, with 8 bases left between them. Germline CDR1 LGHDT, CDR2 YNNKEL (reference sequence). CDR3 sequence: CASSQGLLYNEQFF. The CDR3 nucleotides read TGTGCCAGCAGCCAAGGGCTCCTGTACAATGAGCAGTTCTTC.

This chain joins TRBV9 and TRBJ1-1; D gene uncertain. V lost 2 bases and J 1 base, leaving 6 bases between the germline ends. Germline V gene lookup returns CDR1 SGDLS and CDR2 YYNGEE. The CDR3 is 13 amino acids. CDR3 sequence (DNA): TGTGCCAGCAGCGTCTACGGGAACACTGAAGCTTTCTTT. Protein product: CASSVYGNTEAFF.

This sequence joins TRBV19 and TRBJ2-1; D is possibly TRBD1 (6 bases). Looked up from germline, CDR1 is LNHDA and CDR2 is SQIVND (reference sequence). Trimming took 5 bases from V and 5 from J, leaving 10 bases between them. The CDR3 length is 13 residues. The CDR3 DNA is TGTGCCAGTAGTGTCCACAGGGACAATGAGCAGTTCTTC. This gives the protein CASSVHRDNEQFF.

This chain connects TRBV23-1 to TRBJ2-1, with D possibly matching TRBD2 (6 bases). TRBV23-1 is noted as an ORF with a role that remains uncertain. This CDR3 has 16 amino acids. The germline V and J ends were trimmed by 0 bases and 9 bases, with 18 bases remaining between them. CDR3 protein: CASSQSGTGRKVEQFF. DNA for the CDR3: TGCGCCAGCAGTCAATCGGGGACGGGGAGGAAGGTTGAGCAGTTCTTC.

The chain joins TRBV18 to TRBJ2-3, with D tentatively TRBD2 (6 bases). This CDR3 region has 18 residues. V was cut by 1 base and J by 0 bases, with 17 bases left in between. Per germline, CDR1 KGHSH and CDR2 LQKENI. CDR3 nucleotides: TGTGCCAGCTCACCACGGAGGGCTAGCAGAACTAGCACAGATACGCAGTATTTT. Translated, it gives CASSPRRASRTSTDTQYF.

This clone was observed once. The chain links TRBV6-5 to TRBJ2-3, with a possible D match to TRBD1 (5 bases). Germline V gene data show CDR1 as MNHEY and CDR2 as SVGAGI. With 6 bases removed from V and 4 bases from J, the gap between germline ends came to 8 bases. This CDR3 contains 12 residues. In DNA, the CDR3 is TGTGCCAGCAGAGACAGTCCAGATACGCAGTATTTT. Translated, it gives CASRDSPDTQYF.

The CDR3 DNA reads as TGTGCCAGCAGCGACCGGACAGCGTCTGGGGCCAACGTCCTGACTTTC. Encoded protein: CASSDRTASGANVLTF. V gene TRBV5-8 combines with J gene TRBJ2-6; D perhaps matches TRBD1 (6 bases). Germline V gives CDR1 SGHTS, CDR2 YDEGEE. This CDR3 has 16 amino acids. The V gene lost 4 bases and the J gene lost 1 base, with 12 bases spanning the gap. Combining the CDR3 with reference TRBV5-8 and TRBJ2-6 gives the whole variable domain EAGVTQSPTHLIKTRGQQATLRCSPISGHTSVYWYQQALGLGLQFLLWYDEGEERNRGNFPPRFSGRQFPNYSSELNVNALELEDSALYLCASSDRTASGANVLTFGAGSRLTVL.

V usage is TRBV6-1 and J usage is TRBJ2-1; tentative D call: TRBD2 (7 bases). Trimming removed 3 bases at V and 8 bases at J, with 20 bases between. The CDR3 sequence is 16 residues long. Germline V lookup: CDR1 MNHNS, CDR2 SASEGT. The CDR3 region is CASSDPGGGRVYEQFF. The DNA for the CDR3 is TGTGCCAGCAGTGACCCGGGGGGCGGGAGAGTATATGAGCAGTTCTTC.

The chain combines TRBV6-1 with TRBJ2-3; 12 positions agree with TRBD2. The germline V gene encodes CDR1 MNHNS and CDR2 SASEGT. CDR3 length: 16 residues. After removal of 2 bases from V and 4 bases from J, the junction contained 4 bases not matched to a gene. CDR3 bases: TGTGCCAGCAGTGAACTTACTAGCGGGGGGCCAGATACGCAGTATTTT. Its translation is CASSELTSGGPDTQYF.

The chain links TRBV18 to TRBJ2-5; D gene unclear. This CDR3 has 14 residues. From germline, CDR1 is KGHSH and CDR2 LQKENI. Trimming left V 1 base short and J 5 bases short, with 11 bases between. CDR3 bases: TGTGCCAGCTCACCACGTCCAGCGTCGGAGACCCAGTACTTC. Translating gives CASSPRPASETQYF.

This chain uses TRBV4-2 with TRBJ2-1; 10 bases are a match to TRBD2. The CDR3 runs 15 residues. Unmatched junction bases numbered 2, after V lost 4 bases and J lost 2 bases. Per germline, CDR1 LGHNA and CDR2 YNFKEQ. The CDR3 nucleotides read TGTGCCAGCAGCCCAACTAGCGGGACCTACAATGAGCAGTTCTTC. It specifies CASSPTSGTYNEQFF.

The genes are TRBV4-1 and TRBJ2-3, with 13 bases matching TRBD2. The CDR3 has 16 amino acids. The germline CDR1 and CDR2 sequences are MGHRA and YSYEKL. J gave up 2 bases and V 6 bases, and 5 bases lay outside the gene matches. CDR3 protein: CASSLTSGGATDTQYF. The DNA for the CDR3 is TGCGCCAGCAGTCTCACTAGCGGGGGGGCCACAGATACGCAGTATTTT.

V and J are TRBV30 and TRBJ2-3; 8 bases match TRBD1. J lost 2 bases, V lost 3 bases, and 4 bases had no gene match. The CDR3 runs 14 residues. The germline V gene encodes CDR1 GTSNPN and CDR2 SVGIG (reference sequence). The CDR3 sequence: CAWRLGQATDTQYF. CDR3 bases: TGTGCCTGGAGGTTGGGACAGGCCACAGATACGCAGTATTTT.

Concerning this clone: One junction end does not reproduce the germline sequence, and a read error may be involved. The chain uses TRBV5-1 and TRBJ2-7; TRBD1 agrees at 8 bases. CDR1 and CDR2 from the germline V gene are SGHRS and YFSETQ. CDR3 length: 15 amino acids. The CDR3 bases are TGCGCCAGCAGTGGACAGGGTACCCTCTCCCACGAGCAGTACTTC. This gives the protein CASSGQGTLSHEQYF.

The genes are TRBV27 and TRBJ1-3, with D perhaps matching TRBD1 (6 bases). V was shortened by 4 bases and J by 2 bases, with 18 bases between the two germline ends. The CDR3 runs to 17 residues. Per germline, CDR1 MNHEY and CDR2 SMNVEV (reference sequence). The CDR3 loop reads CASSSTGWQIPGNTIYF. As DNA, the CDR3 is TGTGCCAGCAGTTCGACAGGTTGGCAAATTCCTGGAAACACCATATATTTT.